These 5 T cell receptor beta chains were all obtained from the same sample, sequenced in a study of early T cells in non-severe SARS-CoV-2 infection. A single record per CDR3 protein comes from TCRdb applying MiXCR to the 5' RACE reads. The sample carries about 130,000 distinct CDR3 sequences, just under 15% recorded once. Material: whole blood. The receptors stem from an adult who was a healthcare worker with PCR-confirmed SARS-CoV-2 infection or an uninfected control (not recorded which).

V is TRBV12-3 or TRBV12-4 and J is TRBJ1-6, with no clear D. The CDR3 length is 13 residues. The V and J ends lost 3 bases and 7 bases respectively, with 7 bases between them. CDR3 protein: CASSLELNSPLHF. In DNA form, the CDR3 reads TGTGCCAGCAGTTTGGAGTTAAATTCACCCCTCCACTTT.

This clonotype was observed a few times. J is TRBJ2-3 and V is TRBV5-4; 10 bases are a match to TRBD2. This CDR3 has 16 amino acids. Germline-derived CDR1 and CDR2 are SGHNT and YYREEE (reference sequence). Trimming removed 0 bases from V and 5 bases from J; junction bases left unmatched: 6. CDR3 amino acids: CASSLGPSGGRDTQYF. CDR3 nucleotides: TGTGCCAGCAGCTTGGGGCCTAGCGGGGGAAGAGATACGCAGTATTTT.

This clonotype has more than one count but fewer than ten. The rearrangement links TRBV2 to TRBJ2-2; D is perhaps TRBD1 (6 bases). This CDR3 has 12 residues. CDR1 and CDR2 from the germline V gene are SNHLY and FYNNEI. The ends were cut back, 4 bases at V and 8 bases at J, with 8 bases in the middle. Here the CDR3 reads CASSVQGGELFF. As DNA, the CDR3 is TGTGCCAGCAGTGTTCAGGGGGGGGAGCTGTTTTTT.

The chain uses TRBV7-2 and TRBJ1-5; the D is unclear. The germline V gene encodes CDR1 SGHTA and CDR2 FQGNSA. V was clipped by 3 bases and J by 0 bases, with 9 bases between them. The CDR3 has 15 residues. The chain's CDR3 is CASSFSGGSNQPQHF. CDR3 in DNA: TGTGCCAGCAGCTTTTCTGGCGGTAGCAATCAGCCCCAGCATTTT.

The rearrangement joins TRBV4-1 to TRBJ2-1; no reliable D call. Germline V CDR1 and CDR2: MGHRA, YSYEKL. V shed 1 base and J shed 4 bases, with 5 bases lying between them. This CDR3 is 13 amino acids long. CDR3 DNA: TGCGCCAGCAGCCAAGGGGTTTACAATGAGCAGTTCTTC. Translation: CASSQGVYNEQFF.